Listed below are T cell receptor beta chains from one sample, sequenced in a study of human T cells and chemical hapten exposure. MiXCR was run by TCRdb on the RACE reads, yielding one entry per CDR3 protein. The sample records about 80,000 distinct CDR3 sequences, approximately 10% being singletons. Source: whole blood, taken in connection with sensitization to the hapten diphenylcyclopropenone (DPC). The receptors shown here come from a woman in her 50s with alopecia areata. Some clones in this sample may be carry-over from other donors' samples. The CDR3 runs from the conserved cysteine through the conserved F or W. D genes are given only for firm matches. The size field is filled for only some rows; it gives once, few, many or a size class.

v_call	d_call	j_call	clone_size	cdr3_nt	cdr3_aa
TRBV11-3	NA	TRBJ1-6	NA	TGTGCCAGCAGCTTCGGCCTCTATGATTCACCCCTCCACTTT	CASSFGLYDSPLHF
TRBV11-2	TRBD2	TRBJ2-1	NA	TGTGCCAGCAGCATTACTAGCGGGAACTACAATGAGCAGTTCTTC	CASSITSGNYNEQFF
TRBV28	NA	TRBJ1-5	NA	TGTGCCAGCACCATTGCCATGGGGTCTAATCAGCCCCAGCATTTT	CASTIAMGSNQPQHF
TRBV7-2	NA	TRBJ1-5	NA	TGTGCCAGCAGCCCTATGACACCTTATAGCAATCAGCCCCAGCATTTT	CASSPMTPYSNQPQHF
TRBV7-9	TRBD2	TRBJ2-3	few	TGTGCCAGCAGCTTAGCGTCGACTAGCGGGAGACCAGATACGCAGTATTTT	CASSLASTSGRPDTQYF
TRBV15	NA	TRBJ2-1	NA	TGTGCCACCAGGGGAGGGGGTGAGCAGTTCTTC	CATRGGGEQFF
TRBV30	TRBD1	TRBJ1-5	few	TGTGCCTGGACCCAACAGGGGCGCAATCAGCCCCAGCATTTT	CAWTQQGRNQPQHF
TRBV12-3/TRBV12-4	NA	TRBJ2-3	NA	TGTGCCAGCCTGTTTAGCAGGTCAAGGACAGATACGCAGTATTTT	CASLFSRSRTDTQYF
TRBV7-3	TRBD1	TRBJ1-1	few	TGTGCCAGCAGCCCCCGACAGGGAGGTTTCACTGAAGCTTTCTTT	CASSPRQGGFTEAFF
TRBV7-8	NA	TRBJ1-3	NA	TGTGCCAGCAGCTACTTGGGACGGGTGGGAAACACCATATATTTT	CASSYLGRVGNTIYF
TRBV19	NA	TRBJ1-2	few	TGTGCCAGTAGTATTTCACGATGGGATGGCTACACCTTC	CASSISRWDGYTF
TRBV19	TRBD1	TRBJ1-2	few	TGTGCCAGTAGTATACTACAGGGGGCGGGAGGCTACACCTTC	CASSILQGAGGYTF
TRBV11-2	TRBD1	TRBJ2-2	many	TGTGCCAGCAGCGACAGGGGTCCGGGGGAGCTGTTTTTT	CASSDRGPGELFF
TRBV5-1	NA	TRBJ2-5	NA	TGCGCCAGCAGCCTGAACCCTCGCGGGGAGACCCAGTACTTC	CASSLNPRGETQYF
TRBV29-1	TRBD2	TRBJ2-1	few	TGCAGCGTTGAAAAACTAGCGGGGGTATACAATGAGCAGTTCTTC	CSVEKLAGVYNEQFF
TRBV7-6	NA	TRBJ2-1	NA	TGTGCCAGCAGCTTGCGCACTACCCCCCGGTACAATGAGCAGTTCTTC	CASSLRTTPRYNEQFF
TRBV12-3/TRBV12-4	TRBD1	TRBJ2-1	NA	TGTGCCAGCAGTTTGGACAGGTTTAATGAGCAGTTCTTC	CASSLDRFNEQFF
TRBV28	NA	TRBJ1-1	NA	TGTGCCAGCAGTTTATGGGGAAACACTGAAGCTTTCTTT	CASSLWGNTEAFF
TRBV20-1	TRBD2	TRBJ2-1	NA	TGCAGTGCTAGAGATCTGTATGGACTAGCTGGAAATGAGCAGTTCTTC	CSARDLYGLAGNEQFF
TRBV20-1	TRBD1	TRBJ1-5	few	TGCAGTGCTAGCCCCGTAGCGATGACAGGGAAATATTATAGCAATCAGCCCCAGCATTTT	CSASPVAMTGKYYSNQPQHF
TRBV20-1	TRBD2	TRBJ2-1	many	TGCAGTGCTAGAGCCCCAGGGGGACTAGCGGGAGGGGCCTACTACAATGAGCAGTTCTTC	CSARAPGGLAGGAYYNEQFF
TRBV18	TRBD2	TRBJ2-1	NA	TGTGCCAGCTCATCAAGCGGGGGGCAGAATGAGCAGTTCTTC	CASSSSGGQNEQFF
TRBV18	TRBD2	TRBJ2-5	NA	TGTGCCAGCTCATCCACCCTACTAGCGGGAGGGCCGAAGACCCAGTACTTC	CASSSTLLAGGPKTQYF
TRBV20-1	NA	TRBJ1-5	many	TGCAGTGCTCCGACAGGTCTCGTCGGGCCCCAGCATTTT	CSAPTGLVGPQHF
TRBV2	NA	TRBJ1-2	many	TGTGCCAGCAGACCGCTCTCGGATGGCTACACCTTC	CASRPLSDGYTF
TRBV25-1	TRBD1	TRBJ2-7	NA	TGTGCCAGCAGTGTGCGGGGACAGGGAGGAGGCGAGCAGTACTTC	CASSVRGQGGGEQYF
TRBV10-3	NA	TRBJ1-1	many	TGTGCCATCGAGGATGTGGCGAACACTGAAGCTTTCTTT	CAIEDVANTEAFF
TRBV12-3/TRBV12-4	TRBD1	TRBJ2-6	NA	TGTGCCAGCAGCTCCGACAGGGGGCGTGGGGCCAACGTCCTGACTTTC	CASSSDRGRGANVLTF
TRBV11-3	NA	TRBJ2-1	few	TGTGCCAGCAGCTTACTAGCTGCCTCGGATGAGCAGTTCTTC	CASSLLAASDEQFF
TRBV7-8	TRBD2	TRBJ2-1	few	TGTGCCAGCAGCGCTTGGACTAGCGGCGGGGTGGAGCAGTTCTTC	CASSAWTSGGVEQFF
TRBV10-3	NA	TRBJ1-5	many	TGTGCCATCAGTGAGTCCGGAATTAGCAATCAGCCCCAGCATTTT	CAISESGISNQPQHF
TRBV6-5	NA	TRBJ1-3	many	TGTGCCAGCAGGACAGGTCTAACTTGGGATTTT	CASRTGLTWDF
TRBV19	NA	TRBJ2-7	many	TGTGCCAGTAGTCCCTCGCCGGACGCCGGCCACGAGCAGTACTTC	CASSPSPDAGHEQYF
TRBV12-3/TRBV12-4	TRBD1	TRBJ2-2	few	TGTGCCAGCAGTTTAGCGAGGGGGCACGCCGGGGAGCTGTTTTTT	CASSLARGHAGELFF
TRBV29-1	NA	TRBJ2-3	many	TGCAGCGTTGAAGGGGGCGCAGATACGCAGTATTTT	CSVEGGADTQYF
TRBV20-1	TRBD1	TRBJ1-5	NA	TGCAGTGCTAGAGAGCACACAGGGGGCTCTAATCAGCCCCAGCATTTT	CSAREHTGGSNQPQHF
TRBV29-1	TRBD2	TRBJ2-1	NA	TGCAGCGCCCCGGGGAGCGGGGGCTACAATGAGCAGTTCTTC	CSAPGSGGYNEQFF
TRBV7-8	NA	TRBJ1-2	many	TGTGCCAGCAGCTTAGACGACACCAACTATGGCTACACCTTC	CASSLDDTNYGYTF
TRBV28	TRBD1	TRBJ2-4	NA	TGTGCCAGCAGTCCGTGGACAGGGTGGGCCAAAAACATTCAGTACTTC	CASSPWTGWAKNIQYF
TRBV18	NA	TRBJ1-6	few	TGTGCCAGCTCAGCGGATCGGCAGGGAGGGAATTCACCCCTCCACTTT	CASSADRQGGNSPLHF
TRBV27	NA	TRBJ2-1	few	TGTGCCAGCAGCCCACCTCCCTACAATGAGCAGTTCTTC	CASSPPPYNEQFF
TRBV21-1	NA	TRBJ2-7	NA	TGTGCCAGCATCCCGGGGGAGGCCGATAGTTACGAGCAGTACTTC	CASIPGEADSYEQYF
TRBV7-6	NA	TRBJ1-3	NA	TGTGCCAGCAGCTTAAGGCCCCCCGGGGCCCTCCAGAGAAACACCATATATTTT	CASSLRPPGALQRNTIYF
TRBV10-2	TRBD2	TRBJ2-1	many	TGCGCCAGCAGTGAGAGGACTAGCGGGAGCGATGAGCAGTTCTTC	CASSERTSGSDEQFF
TRBV10-3	TRBD1	TRBJ1-6	many	TGTGCCATCAGTGATCCCTATGGGACAGGCAATTCACCCCTCCACTTT	CAISDPYGTGNSPLHF
TRBV5-1	NA	TRBJ1-1	many	TGCGCCAGCAGCTTTACAGGGATTAGCCCTGAAGCTTTCTTT	CASSFTGISPEAFF
TRBV3-1	NA	TRBJ1-1	few	TGTGCCAGCAGCCTCCAGGCAGGGAACACTGAAGCTTTCTTT	CASSLQAGNTEAFF
TRBV28	TRBD1	TRBJ1-5	NA	TGTGCCAGCTTGACCTTCAGGGGGGGCCAGCCCCAGCATTTT	CASLTFRGGQPQHF
TRBV7-2	NA	TRBJ2-1	many	TGTGCCAGCAGCCCTACTGGGGCGGAGCAGTTCTTC	CASSPTGAEQFF
TRBV5-4	TRBD2	TRBJ2-4	many	TGTGCCAGCAGCCTAGCGGAAACAGCCAAAAACATTCAGTACTTC	CASSLAETAKNIQYF
TRBV28	NA	TRBJ2-7	NA	TGTGCCAGCAGTGGTCCCGAGCAGTACTTC	CASSGPEQYF
TRBV2	NA	TRBJ2-1	NA	TGTGCCAGCAGGGCAGACTCCTACAATGAGCAGTTCTTC	CASRADSYNEQFF